The entry below describes one TCR beta chain. Its antigen remains undetermined. No much larger clone exists at a distance of one base, and base qualities are not known. The data derive from a study of T cell clones after liver transplantation (dated by TCRdb to between 2018 and 2020). At the level of the whole study: The samples were obtained from ITN030ST, a randomized trial that attempted immunosuppression withdrawal within 2 years after liver transplantation. Donor-reactive T cell clones were identified using TCRbeta sequencing after a pre-transplant mixed lymphocyte reaction and were then followed in post-transplant blood. Third party-reactive TCRbeta sequences from pre-transplant MLRs were also identified as an antigen-independent comparator for donor-reactive sequences. Three of the eight recipients were HCV-positive; the others were transplanted for non-autoimmune, non-viral indications. The subjects received no induction therapy and were kept on standard immunosuppression until randomization at 12-24 months post-transplant. Tolerance was defined as complete withdrawal of immunosuppression for at least one year without a rise in liver enzymes beyond twice the upper limit of normal. Blood samples were collected pre-transplant, pre-randomization before withdrawal, and post-randomization after either full withdrawal or failed withdrawal. Of the 8 liver transplant recipients making up the studied cohort, 3 were classified as tolerant and 5 as non-tolerant.

Study-wide findings and limitations: In two subjects, low numbers of available donor cells limited the measurable donor-reactive repertoire. Once repertoire turnover was taken into account, donor-reactive detection showed a significant reduction for CD4 in 7 of 8 subjects and for CD8 in 8 of 8. In 5 of 8 subjects, circulating donor-reactive CD4 TCRbeta sequences decreased significantly after transplant, regardless of tolerance or HCV status. The conclusions were preliminary, being limited by small, heterogeneous patient numbers and by non-standardized post-transplant time points. Without allograft tissue specimens, donor-reactive T cells may have migrated into the graft rather than being deleted. The decline in donor-reactive sequences exceeded the decline in third party-reactive sequences, suggesting partial antigen-specific deletion that was unrelated to withdrawal success.

Thawed unstimulated PBMCs were stained for CD3, CD4 and CD8 and FACS-sorted into CD3+CD4+ and CD3+CD8+ populations. All 8 studied subjects were randomized to withdrawal of immunosuppression. The Qiagen DNeasy Blood and Tissue Kit was used for genomic DNA isolation. Using immunoSEQ, frozen genomic DNA was subjected to high-throughput TCRbeta CDR3 sequencing, a process that included PCR amplification, mapping, bias correction and internal controls. The published analysis was carried out like this. Only productive rearrangements were retained, with each unique TCRbeta sequence defined by its CDR3 nucleotide sequence together with its V and J gene. A sequence counted as donor-reactive only if the sequence showed at least 5-fold expansion in CFSE-low cells compared with unstimulated pre-transplant cells and had a frequency of at least 0.01%. Minimum frequency thresholds were set for each subject based on the unstimulated sample with the lowest template count, ensuring at least 90% detection power. Jensen-Shannon divergence between the top 1000 TCRbeta sequences post-transplant and pre-transplant was used to measure repertoire turnover. Changes in detection of donor-reactive sequences were tested with two-sided Fisher's exact tests. TCRdb obtained this table from immuneACCESS and retained in-frame rearrangements with V and J assigned. These tables miss some clones; where compared with another copy, unresolved V genes account for less than half of the shortfall, and the remainder is unexplained. V, J and clone size are those of that table, while D and trimming were read from the DNA. For this sample the table gives 55,000 to 75,000 clones, of which roughly 92% were detected only once. The top ten clonotypes cover approximately 0.92% of the sample.

The receptor comes from a human patient who received a liver transplant. Donor T cells from the graft may be present among the T cells after a transplant. The input for sequencing was CD4+ T cells from blood, taken approximately 25 months after liver transplant.

The CDR3 in this case is CASTLQGIDTEAFF. The DNA sequence follows: TGTGCCAGCACCCTACAGGGGATCGACACTGAAGCTTTCTTT. Recombination joined TRBV7-8 with TRBJ1-1, and 7 junctional nucleotides match TRBD1. The cysteine opens and the phenylalanine closes a CDR3 of 14 amino acids. Just the 42-base CDR3 DNA is kept, in frame starting at base 1. Compared with germline, V lacks 7 bases and J lacks 3 bases; bases without a gene match: 8. The germline V gene encodes CDR1 SGHVS and CDR2 FQNEAQ.